Below are 21 T cell receptor beta chains sequenced from a single sample in a study of identical twins. TCRdb processed the 5' RACE reads anew with MiXCR; each CDR3 protein has one entry. Here the sample spans approximately 530,000 distinct CDR3 sequences, 20% to 25% being singletons. The same sample was also used in a study of yellow fever vaccine responses in identical twins.

The sequencing input was CD4+ T cells sorted from blood. Every receptor here comes from a young woman in good health.

This chain links TRBV7-9 with TRBJ2-6, with 7 bases matching TRBD1. Germline V gives CDR1 SEHNR, CDR2 FQNEAQ (reference sequence). The CDR3 runs 16 residues. With 4 bases clipped from V and 3 bases from J, the junction kept 6 bases outside the gene matches. CDR3 region: CASSSTGNYGANVLTF. In DNA form, the CDR3 reads TGTGCCAGCAGCTCGACAGGGAACTATGGGGCCAACGTCCTGACTTTC.

There are a few counts of this clonotype. V is TRBV7-3 and J is TRBJ2-1, with 7 bases fitting TRBD2. With 5 bases clipped from V and 1 base from J, the junction kept 5 bases outside the gene matches. The CDR3 spans 15 residues. Germline V lookup: CDR1 SGHTA, CDR2 FQGTGA. The CDR3 nucleotides read TGTGCCAGCAGCCAAACTAGCGCGTCCTACAATGAGCAGTTCTTC. Protein product: CASSQTSASYNEQFF. Full variable domain (missing parts from reference TRBV7-3 and TRBJ2-1): GAGVSQTPSNKVTEKGKYVELRCDPISGHTALYWYRQSLGQGPEFLIYFQGTGAADDSGLPNDRFFAVRPEGSVSTLKIQRTERGDSAVYLCASSQTSASYNEQFFGPGTRLTVL.

The V and J genes are TRBV9 and TRBJ2-2; D perhaps matches TRBD1 (6 bases). Trimming shortened V by 4 bases and J by 4 bases, and 14 bases separated the two germline ends. The V gene's germline CDR1 is SGDLS and CDR2 YYNGEE. The CDR3 extends over 15 amino acids. The chain's CDR3 is CASSPSTGSTGELFF. CDR3 bases: TGTGCCAGCAGCCCTAGTACAGGGAGCACCGGGGAGCTGTTTTTT.

This chain joins TRBV10-3 and TRBJ1-1, with 8 bases aligning to TRBD1. The V gene end was trimmed by 4 bases and the J gene end by 6 bases; junction bases not matched to a gene: 4. The CDR3 spans 13 residues. The germline V gene encodes CDR1 ENHRY and CDR2 SYGVKD. The CDR3 DNA sequence: TGTGCCATCAGTGTCGACAGGGGCGCTGAAGCTTTCTTT. Its protein is CAISVDRGAEAFF.

This chain connects TRBV5-1 to TRBJ2-1, with D uncertain. Germline V gene data show CDR1 as SGHRS and CDR2 as YFSETQ. This CDR3 has 12 amino acids. V gave up 0 bases and J gave up 10 bases, with 8 bases separating them. CDR3 coding DNA: TGCGCCAGCAGCTTGGACTTTTACGAGCAGTTCTTC. Residues: CASSLDFYEQFF.

This clonotype was counted only a few times. This rearrangement joins TRBV7-8 to TRBJ2-3, with 11 bases identical to TRBD1. V trimming: 7 bases; J trimming: 5 bases; junction bases outside the gene matches: 14. The CDR3 runs 17 residues. The germline V gene encodes CDR1 SGHVS and CDR2 FQNEAQ. This CDR3 is CASTRWGTGGFRDTQYF. CDR3 in DNA: TGTGCCAGCACCAGATGGGGGACAGGGGGGTTCAGAGATACGCAGTATTTT.

V is TRBV3-1 and J is TRBJ1-1; the D is unclear. Germline V lookup: CDR1 LGHDT, CDR2 YNNKEL (reference sequence). Trimming took 5 bases from V and 5 from J, leaving 9 bases between them. The CDR3 is 12 residues long. CDR3 bases: TGTGCCAGCAGCTGGGGAGAGACTGAAGCTTTCTTT. Its translation is CASSWGETEAFF.

This clonotype was counted only a few times. The chain joins TRBV12-3 or TRBV12-4 to TRBJ2-1, with TRBD2 as a possible D gene (5 bases). The CDR3 is 16 residues long. Trimming stripped 5 bases from V and 1 base from J, with 15 bases between. The CDR3 DNA reads TGTGCCAGCAGTCCTCAGGTAGGGAGATCCTACAATGAGCAGTTCTTC. The encoded protein is CASSPQVGRSYNEQFF.

This clonotype occurred a few times. The chain joins TRBV6-1 to TRBJ2-7; the match to TRBD2 covers 10 bases. The ends lost 5 bases at V and 4 bases at J; junction bases unmatched: 8. CDR3 length: 15 amino acids. Germline values: CDR1 MNHNS, CDR2 SASEGT. CDR3 DNA sequence: TGTGCCAGCAGTCAATTACTAGCGGGAATTTACGAGCAGTACTTC. Its protein is CASSQLLAGIYEQYF.

The J gene is TRBJ2-2, the V gene TRBV20-1; D not certain. CDR1 and CDR2 from the germline V gene are DFQATT and SNEGSKA (reference sequence). Trimming cost V 0 bases and J 2 bases, with 7 bases left between them. The CDR3 covers 14 residues. This chain's CDR3 is CSARDSANTGELFF. The DNA of the CDR3 is TGCAGTGCTAGAGACAGCGCAAACACCGGGGAGCTGTTTTTT.

This clonotype was detected only a few times. The chain recombines TRBV3-1 with TRBJ2-7; either TRBD1 or TRBD2 may fit D (5 bases each). Germline CDR1 is LGHDT and CDR2 is YNNKEL (reference sequence). Trimming removed 0 bases from V and 9 bases from J, with 9 bases in between. There are 12 residues in the CDR3. The CDR3 here is CASSQEEGPQYV. The CDR3 nucleotides are TGTGCCAGCAGCCAAGAAGAGGGACCGCAGTACGTC.

The CDR3 coding sequence is TGTGCCATCAGAAGAGCAGGGGGAGAGCAGTACTTC. Residues: CAIRRAGGEQYF. This rearrangement joins TRBV10-3 to TRBJ2-7; 7 bases are a match to TRBD1. Per germline, CDR1 ENHRY and CDR2 SYGVKD. This CDR3 contains 12 residues. The ends lost 6 bases at V and 7 bases at J; junction bases unmatched: 6.

V and J are TRBV2 and TRBJ2-7, with D unclear. The V gene's germline CDR1 is SNHLY and CDR2 FYNNEI. Trimming took off 4 bases at V and 6 bases at J, with 16 bases between the two ends. There are 14 residues in the CDR3. Written as DNA, the CDR3 is TGTGCCAGCAGTGGGGTCAGGTCCGCCTCCGAGCAGTACTTC. Its protein product is CASSGVRSASEQYF.

This chain uses TRBV5-6 with TRBJ2-5, with TRBD2 matching over 10 bases. The germline V gene has CDR1 SGHDT and CDR2 YYEEEE. The CDR3 is 17 residues long. Trimming removed 0 bases from V and 4 bases from J; junction bases left unmatched: 9. Here the CDR3 reads CASSLVAPSGGRETQYF. The CDR3 DNA reads as TGTGCCAGCAGCTTGGTTGCTCCTAGCGGGGGTAGAGAGACCCAGTACTTC.

This clonotype was observed at least ten times. The chain couples TRBV12-3 or TRBV12-4 to TRBJ2-2; D unresolved. With 1 base removed from V and 4 bases from J, the gap between germline ends came to 7 bases. The CDR3 has 14 amino acids. The chain's CDR3 is CASSLGGATGELFF. The DNA of the CDR3 is TGTGCCAGCAGTTTAGGGGGTGCCACCGGGGAGCTGTTTTTT.

A few counts support this clonotype. DNA of the CDR3: TGCAGCGTTGTTTCGGGGTTCGGGAACACTGAAGCTTTCTTT. Translation gives CSVVSGFGNTEAFF. The chain combines TRBV29-1 with TRBJ1-1; no clear D gene. Germline CDR1 is SQVTM and CDR2 is ANQGSEA. CDR3 length: 14 residues. Trimming stripped 4 bases from V and 1 base from J, with 13 bases between.

This clonotype appeared a few times. The rearrangement joins TRBV6-2 or TRBV6-3 to TRBJ2-1; D is possibly TRBD1 (5 bases). V lost 6 bases and J lost 2, with 11 bases in between. The CDR3 extends over 14 amino acids. Germline V gene lookup returns CDR1 MNHEY and CDR2 SVGEGT. This chain's CDR3 is CASSDDSPYNEQFF. CDR3 coding DNA: TGTGCCAGCAGCGATGACAGTCCCTACAATGAGCAGTTCTTC.

This clonotype was found once. One junction end disagrees with the germline gene, perhaps due to a read error. The chain carries TRBV20-1 and TRBJ2-3, with D perhaps matching TRBD2 (5 bases). CDR1 and CDR2 from the germline V gene are DFQATT and SNEGSKA (reference sequence). The CDR3 runs to 11 residues. CDR3 in DNA: TGCAGTGCGCGGACGCGGACTTTCGGAATTTTT. Amino acid sequence: CSARTRTFGIF.

This clonotype was seen a handful of times. The chain combines TRBV4-1 with TRBJ2-4, with D unclear. Germline values: CDR1 MGHRA, CDR2 YSYEKL. CDR3 size: 13 residues. V lost 5 bases and J lost 4, with 9 bases in between. CDR3 DNA: TGCGCCAGCAGCTTGGCACAGAAAAACATTCAGTACTTC. Translated: CASSLAQKNIQYF.

There are many counts of this clonotype. CDR3 DNA sequence: TGTGCCAGCAGTCCTGCAGATACGCAGTATTTT. Protein product: CASSPADTQYF. V is TRBV18 and J is TRBJ2-3, with no clear D. CDR3 size: 11 residues. Germline V gene data show CDR1 as KGHSH and CDR2 as LQKENI. The ends were cut back, 8 bases at V and 4 bases at J, with 7 bases in the middle.

This clonotype was observed a handful of times. The chain carries TRBV6-5 and TRBJ2-5; 7 nucleotides line up with TRBD1. The germline gives CDR1 MNHEY, CDR2 SVGAGI. V was pared by 2 bases and J by 1 base, with 7 bases of the junction left unmatched. This CDR3 has 16 amino acids. The DNA for the CDR3 is TGTGCCAGCAGTTACAGCTGGGACAGCGCCCAAGAGACCCAGTACTTC. This translates into CASSYSWDSAQETQYF.